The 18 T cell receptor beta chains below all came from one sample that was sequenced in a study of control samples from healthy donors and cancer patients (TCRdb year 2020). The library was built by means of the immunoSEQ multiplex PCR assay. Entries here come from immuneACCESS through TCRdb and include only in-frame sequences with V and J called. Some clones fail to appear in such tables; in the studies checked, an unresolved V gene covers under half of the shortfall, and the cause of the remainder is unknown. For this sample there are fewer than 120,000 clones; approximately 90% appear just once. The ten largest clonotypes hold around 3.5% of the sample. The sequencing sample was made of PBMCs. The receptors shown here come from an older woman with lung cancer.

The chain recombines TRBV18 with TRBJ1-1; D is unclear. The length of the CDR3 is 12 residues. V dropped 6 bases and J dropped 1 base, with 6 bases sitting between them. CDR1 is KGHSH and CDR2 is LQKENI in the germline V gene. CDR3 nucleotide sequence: TGTGCCAGCTCTCTGGAGAACACTGAAGCTTTCTTT. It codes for CASSLENTEAFF.

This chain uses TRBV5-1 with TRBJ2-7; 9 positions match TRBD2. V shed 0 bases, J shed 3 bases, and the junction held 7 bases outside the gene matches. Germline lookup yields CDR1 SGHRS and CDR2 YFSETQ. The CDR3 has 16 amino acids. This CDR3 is CASSLATSGYNYEQYF. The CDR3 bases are TGCGCCAGCAGCTTGGCTACTAGCGGGTACAACTACGAGCAGTACTTC.

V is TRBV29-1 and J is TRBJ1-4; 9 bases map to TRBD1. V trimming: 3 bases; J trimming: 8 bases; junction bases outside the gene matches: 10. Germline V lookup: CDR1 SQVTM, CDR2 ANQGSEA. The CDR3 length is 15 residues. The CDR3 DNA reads TGCAGCGTTGAGGACAGGGGACAACCGGGGGAAAAACTGTTTTTT. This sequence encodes CSVEDRGQPGEKLFF.

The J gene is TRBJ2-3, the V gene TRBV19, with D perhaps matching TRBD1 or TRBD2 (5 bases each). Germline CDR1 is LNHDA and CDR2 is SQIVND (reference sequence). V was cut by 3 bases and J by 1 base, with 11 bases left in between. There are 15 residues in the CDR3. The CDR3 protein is CASSMSGPRTDTQYF. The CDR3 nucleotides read TGTGCCAGTAGTATGTCGGGACCGCGCACAGATACGCAGTATTTT. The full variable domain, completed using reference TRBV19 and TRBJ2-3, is DGGITQSPKYLFRKEGQNVTLSCEQNLNHDAMYWYRQDPGQGLRLIYYSQIVNDFQKGDIAEGYSVSREKKESFPLTVTSAQKNPTAFYLCASSMSGPRTDTQYFGPGTRLTVL.

The DNA for the CDR3 is TGCAGTGCTTGGCGACGGGATGAAGCTTTCTTT. Its protein product is CSAWRRDEAFF. The gene calls are TRBV20-1 and TRBJ1-1; no reliable D call. The CDR3 is 11 amino acids. The V and J ends lost 5 bases and 7 bases respectively, with 11 bases between them. Germline V CDR1 and CDR2: DFQATT, SNEGSKA (reference sequence).

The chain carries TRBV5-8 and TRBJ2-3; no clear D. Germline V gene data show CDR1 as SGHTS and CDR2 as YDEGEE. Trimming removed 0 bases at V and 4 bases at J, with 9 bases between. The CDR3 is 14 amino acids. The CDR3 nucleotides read TGTGCCAGCAGCTTGGGAGCAGGAGCAGATACGCAGTATTTT. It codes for CASSLGAGADTQYF.

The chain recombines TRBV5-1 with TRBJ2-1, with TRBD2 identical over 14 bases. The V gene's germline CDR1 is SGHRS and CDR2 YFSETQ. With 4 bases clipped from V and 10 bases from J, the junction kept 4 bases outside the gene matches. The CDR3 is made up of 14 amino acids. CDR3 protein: CASSRGLAGVEQFF. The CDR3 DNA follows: TGCGCCAGCAGCAGGGGACTAGCGGGGGTGGAGCAGTTCTTC.

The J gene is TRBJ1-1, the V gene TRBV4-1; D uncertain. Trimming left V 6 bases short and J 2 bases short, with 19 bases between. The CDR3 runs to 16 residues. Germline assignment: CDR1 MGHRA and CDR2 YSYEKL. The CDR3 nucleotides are TGCGCCAGCAGTCCTGGCCTCGGCTCTCCAAACACTGAAGCTTTCTTT. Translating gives CASSPGLGSPNTEAFF.

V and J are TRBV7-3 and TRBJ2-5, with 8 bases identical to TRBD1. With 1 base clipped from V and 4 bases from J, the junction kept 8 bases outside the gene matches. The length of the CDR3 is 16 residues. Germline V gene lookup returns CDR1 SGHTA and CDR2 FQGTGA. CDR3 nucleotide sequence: TGTGCCAGCAGCTTAAATCCAGGGGGCGCGGGAGAGACCCAGTACTTC. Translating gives CASSLNPGGAGETQYF.

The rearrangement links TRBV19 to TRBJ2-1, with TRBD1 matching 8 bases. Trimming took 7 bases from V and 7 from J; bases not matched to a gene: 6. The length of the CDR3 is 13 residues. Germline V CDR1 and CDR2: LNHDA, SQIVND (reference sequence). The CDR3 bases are TGTGCCAGTATGGACAGGGCGAGGAATGAGCAGTTCTTC. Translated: CASMDRARNEQFF. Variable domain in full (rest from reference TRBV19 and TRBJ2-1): DGGITQSPKYLFRKEGQNVTLSCEQNLNHDAMYWYRQDPGQGLRLIYYSQIVNDFQKGDIAEGYSVSREKKESFPLTVTSAQKNPTAFYLCASMDRARNEQFFGPGTRLTVL.

CDR3 amino acids: CASSYPSGVGYEQYF. In nucleotides, the CDR3 is TGTGCCAGCAGCTACCCGTCCGGGGTCGGTTACGAGCAGTACTTC. This sequence joins TRBV7-9 and TRBJ2-7, with TRBD2 as a possible D gene (5 bases). This CDR3 region has 15 residues. Trimming pared 4 bases from V and 4 bases from J, leaving 17 bases between. Germline CDR1 SEHNR, CDR2 FQNEAQ (reference sequence).

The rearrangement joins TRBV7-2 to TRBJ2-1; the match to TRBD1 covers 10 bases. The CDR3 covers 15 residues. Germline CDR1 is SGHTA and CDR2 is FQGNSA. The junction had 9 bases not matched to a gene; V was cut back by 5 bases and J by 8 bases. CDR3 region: CASSIGTGVSYEQFF. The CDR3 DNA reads TGTGCCAGCAGCATCGGGACAGGGGTGTCTTATGAGCAGTTCTTC.

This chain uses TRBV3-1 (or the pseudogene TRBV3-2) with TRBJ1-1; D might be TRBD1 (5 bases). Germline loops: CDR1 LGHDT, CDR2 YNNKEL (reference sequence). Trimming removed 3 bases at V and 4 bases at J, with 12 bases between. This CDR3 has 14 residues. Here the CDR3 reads CASSQPGTPTEAFF. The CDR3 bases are TGTGCCAGCAGCCAGCCAGGGACCCCCACTGAAGCTTTCTTT.

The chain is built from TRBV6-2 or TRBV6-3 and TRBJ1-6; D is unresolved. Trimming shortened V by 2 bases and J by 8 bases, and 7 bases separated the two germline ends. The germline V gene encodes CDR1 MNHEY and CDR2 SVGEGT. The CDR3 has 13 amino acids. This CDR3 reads CASSYVGDSPLHF. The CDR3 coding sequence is TGTGCCAGCAGTTACGTCGGGGATTCACCCCTCCACTTT.

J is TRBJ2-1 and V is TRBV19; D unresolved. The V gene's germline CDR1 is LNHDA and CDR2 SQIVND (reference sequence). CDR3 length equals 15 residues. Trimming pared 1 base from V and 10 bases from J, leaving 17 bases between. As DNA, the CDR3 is TGTGCCAGTAGTATAGGCATAGCCACGATTTCCGAGCAGTTCTTC. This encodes CASSIGIATISEQFF. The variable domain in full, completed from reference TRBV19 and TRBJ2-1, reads DGGITQSPKYLFRKEGQNVTLSCEQNLNHDAMYWYRQDPGQGLRLIYYSQIVNDFQKGDIAEGYSVSREKKESFPLTVTSAQKNPTAFYLCASSIGIATISEQFFGPGTRLTVL.

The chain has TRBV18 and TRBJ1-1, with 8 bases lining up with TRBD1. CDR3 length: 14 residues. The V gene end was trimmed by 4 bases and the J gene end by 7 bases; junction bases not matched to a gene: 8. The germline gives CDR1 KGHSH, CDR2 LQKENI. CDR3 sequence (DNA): TGTGCCAGCTCACGATCAGACAGGGGCGGTGAAGCTTTCTTT. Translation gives CASSRSDRGGEAFF. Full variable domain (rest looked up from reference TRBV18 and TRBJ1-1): NAGVMQNPRHLVRRRGQEARLRCSPMKGHSHVYWYRQLPEEGLKFMVYLQKENIIDESGMPKERFSAEFPKEGPSILRIQQVVRGDSAAYFCASSRSDRGGEAFFGQGTRLTVV.

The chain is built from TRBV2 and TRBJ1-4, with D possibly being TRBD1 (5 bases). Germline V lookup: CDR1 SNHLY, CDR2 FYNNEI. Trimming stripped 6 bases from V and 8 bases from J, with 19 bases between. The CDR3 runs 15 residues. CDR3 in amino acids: CASSDQGTDEEKLFF. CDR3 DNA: TGTGCCAGCAGCGACCAGGGTACTGATGAGGAAAAACTGTTTTTT.

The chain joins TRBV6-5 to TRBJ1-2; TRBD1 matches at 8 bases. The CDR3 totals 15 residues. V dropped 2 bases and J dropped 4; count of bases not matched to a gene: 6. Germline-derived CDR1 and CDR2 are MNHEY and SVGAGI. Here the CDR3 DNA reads TGTGCCAGCAGTTACGGTGACAGGGGAGCCTATGGCTACACCTTC. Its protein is CASSYGDRGAYGYTF.